This TCR beta chain was recorded in a study of beta chain features in type 1 diabetes. Study-wide context: Patients looked much like healthy donors when it came to age, gender and cell yields. Broader study findings: A PCR bias possibly favoring shorter templates would apply equally to patients and controls. Moderate but significant shortening of TCRB CDR3s was recorded in all four CD4+ subsets from Type 1 diabetes patients.

Cells sorted by CD45RO/CCR7/CD25/CD127/CD95/CD27 comprised CD4+ naive, central memory, regulatory and stem cell-like memory cells. As every portion of the isolated RNA was reverse transcribed, the sequencing read expressed TCRB transcripts. TCRdb's table, derived via immunoSEQ multiplex PCR, lists solely in-frame clones and lacks some. The sample includes about 300,000 clones, about 7.8% of them seen just once. With regard to this clone: Its target is unknown.

The CDR3 contains 15 residues. Between the trimmed V and J ends, which lost 5 bases and 0 bases, there was a span of 12 bases. Germline V gene data show CDR1 as SGHTA and CDR2 as FQGNSA. V and J are TRBV7-2 and TRBJ2-3, with D uncertain. Sequencing was carried out using central memory CD4+ T cells from blood. This TCR was sampled from a woman under 30 in good health. CDR3 nucleotides: TGTGCCAGCAGCCCTTTTGGGTCTAGCACAGATACGCAGTATTTT. Amino acid sequence: CASSPFGSSTDTQYF.